In this sample, the clone carrying this T cell receptor (beta chain) turned up a few times. The trim removed 4 bases at V and 5 bases at J, leaving 5 bases unmatched. CDR3 length: 14 amino acids. CDR1 and CDR2 from the germline V gene are SGHRS and YFSETQ. Original data processing: How many nucleated cells were present was estimated from reference gene primer amplification. Assay used: immunoSEQ multiplex PCR; TCRdb lists only in-frame clones, some missing. V and J calls plus clone size are reproduced from that table; the DNA served to infer D and trimming. The data contain 400,000 to 450,000 clones, 85% to 90% of them singletons. The sample comes from a study of blood T cell repertoires in COVID-19. Study context: Donors in the United States, Italy and Spain gave samples during acute or convalescent COVID-19. T cells, B-cell-depleted T cells, or PBMCs supplied cDNA or gDNA.

The V and J genes are TRBV5-1 and TRBJ1-5; 8 nucleotides align to TRBD1. The receptor's source is a man younger than 40 who had recovered from COVID-19. Material for sequencing was PBMCs or T cells enriched from blood (not recorded which). The CDR3 loop is CASSPRTGYQPQHF. CDR3 nucleotide sequence: TGCGCCAGCAGCCCCCGGACAGGGTATCAGCCCCAGCATTTT.